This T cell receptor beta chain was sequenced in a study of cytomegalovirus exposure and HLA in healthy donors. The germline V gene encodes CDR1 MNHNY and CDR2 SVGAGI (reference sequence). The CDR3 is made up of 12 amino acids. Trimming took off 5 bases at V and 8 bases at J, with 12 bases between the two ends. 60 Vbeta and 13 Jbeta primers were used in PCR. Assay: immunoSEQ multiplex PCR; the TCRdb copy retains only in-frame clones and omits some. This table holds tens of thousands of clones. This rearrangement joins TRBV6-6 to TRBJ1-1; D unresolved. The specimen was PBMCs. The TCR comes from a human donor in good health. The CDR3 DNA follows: TGTGCCAGCAGTCGAACAGAGCCGGAAGCTTTCTTT. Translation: CASSRTEPEAFF.